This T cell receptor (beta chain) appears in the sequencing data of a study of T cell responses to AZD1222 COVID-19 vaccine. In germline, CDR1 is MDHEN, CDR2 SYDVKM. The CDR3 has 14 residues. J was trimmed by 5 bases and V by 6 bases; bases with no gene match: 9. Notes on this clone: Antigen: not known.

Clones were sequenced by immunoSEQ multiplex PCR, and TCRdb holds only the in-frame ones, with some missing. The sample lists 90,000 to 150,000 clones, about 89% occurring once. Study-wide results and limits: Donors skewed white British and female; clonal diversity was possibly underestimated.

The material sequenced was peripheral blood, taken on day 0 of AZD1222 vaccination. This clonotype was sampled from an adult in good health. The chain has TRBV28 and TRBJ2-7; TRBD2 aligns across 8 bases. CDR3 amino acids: CASRYSGNRDEQYF. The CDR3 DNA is TGTGCCAGCAGGTATAGCGGGAATAGGGACGAGCAGTACTTC. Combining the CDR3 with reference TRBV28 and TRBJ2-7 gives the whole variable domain DVKVTQSSRYLVKRTGEKVFLECVQDMDHENMFWYRQDPGLGLRLIYFSYDVKMKEKGDIPEGYSVSREKKERFSLILESASTNQTSMYLCASRYSGNRDEQYFGPGTRLTVT.